The T cell receptor (beta chain) under discussion was sequenced for a study of cytomegalovirus exposure and HLA in healthy donors. Study overall: From donors who were HLA-typed, an early data release held around 85 million unique TCRs.

PCR employed 60 Vbeta and 13 Jbeta primers. TCRdb keeps only in-frame clones here, not all; method: immunoSEQ multiplex PCR. The table lists 180,000 or so clones, 70% to 90% of them singletons, with about 9.3% in the top ten. Study-wide findings and caveats: In a later analysis, several top co-occurrence clusters appeared linked to parvovirus B19, influenza, CMV and Epstein-Barr virus.

These donors counted as nominally healthy when sampled, but unrecorded immune exposures were likely. A note on this clone: Antigen specificity is unknown.

The receptor comes from a man younger than 35 in good health and CMV-seropositive. Sequencing was done on a sample of PBMCs.

For the CDR3, the DNA is TGTGCCAGCAGCAAAGACAGGCTGAACACTGAAGCTTTCTTT. Translating gives CASSKDRLNTEAFF. This rearrangement joins TRBV7-9 to TRBJ1-1; tentative D call: TRBD1 (6 bases). There are 14 residues in the CDR3. The germline V gene encodes CDR1 SEHNR and CDR2 FQNEAQ (reference sequence). V dropped 5 bases and J dropped 0 bases, with 10 bases sitting between them. Supplemented by reference TRBV7-9 and TRBJ1-1, the full variable domain reads DTGVSQNPRHKITKRGQNVTFRCDPISEHNRLYWYRQTLGQGPEFLTYFQNEAQLEKSRLLSDRFSAERPKGSFSTLEIQRTEQGDSAMYLCASSKDRLNTEAFFGQGTRLTVV.